The 10 T cell receptor beta chains below all came from one sample that was sequenced in a study of blood T cell repertoires in COVID-19. Some clones are missing from TCRdb's copy, which holds only in-frame ones; the method was immunoSEQ multiplex PCR. The top ten clones hold about 20% of a sample with fewer than 200,000 clones, around 85% of them seen once. Sample: peripheral blood. All receptors derive from a man between 65 and 85 years old with active or convalescent COVID-19.

The rearrangement joins TRBV10-3 to TRBJ1-2; the D gene is possibly TRBD1 (5 bases). The germline V and J ends were trimmed by 3 bases and 4 bases, with 9 bases remaining between them. Germline CDR1 and CDR2: ENHRY and SYGVKD. This CDR3 has 13 amino acids. For the CDR3, the DNA is TGTGCCATCAGTGAAGGGGTTCCCTATGGCTACACCTTC. Protein sequence: CAISEGVPYGYTF.

The chain links TRBV4-1 to TRBJ1-3; unclear D gene. Germline V CDR1 and CDR2: MGHRA, YSYEKL. The CDR3 is 16 residues long. Trimming took off 2 bases at V and 0 bases at J, with 11 bases between the two ends. In DNA form, the CDR3 reads TGCGCCAGCAGCCAACCCACCCTGAGCTCTGGAAACACCATATATTTT. Translation gives CASSQPTLSSGNTIYF.

V and J are TRBV7-9 and TRBJ1-4; TRBD1 agrees at 9 bases. The germline V gene encodes CDR1 SEHNR and CDR2 FQNEAQ (reference sequence). The CDR3 has 15 residues. J was trimmed by 5 bases and V by 4 bases; bases with no gene match: 5. The CDR3 here is CASSYGTGRNEKLFF. The CDR3, as DNA: TGTGCCAGCAGCTATGGGACAGGGCGAAATGAAAAACTGTTTTTT.

The V and J genes are TRBV29-1 and TRBJ1-4; TRBD1 might be the D (5 bases). This CDR3 has 16 residues. Germline V gene sequence: CDR1 SQVTM, CDR2 ANQGSEA. Between the trimmed V and J ends, which lost 3 bases and 3 bases, there was a span of 17 bases. The CDR3: CSVDLGRGTSNEKLFF. Here the CDR3 DNA reads TGCAGCGTTGACCTCGGGAGGGGCACGTCTAATGAAAAACTGTTTTTT.

The CDR3 region has the DNA TGTGCCAGCAGTTCGACCGGGACAGGAGGACATGGCTACACCTTC. Its protein product is CASSSTGTGGHGYTF. The rearrangement joins TRBV27 to TRBJ1-2; 8 bases match TRBD1. Germline V gene data show CDR1 as MNHEY and CDR2 as SMNVEV (reference sequence). CDR3 length equals 15 residues. V gave up 4 bases and J gave up 6 bases; unmatched junction bases: 10.

This chain connects TRBV7-2 to TRBJ1-3; TRBD1 matches 8 bases. Germline V CDR1 and CDR2: SGHTA, FQGNSA. The CDR3 consists of 16 residues. The V segment lost 5 bases and the J segment 4 bases; nucleotides outside the gene matches: 10. The CDR3 region is CASSEPGGVRGNTIYF. The CDR3 bases are TGTGCCAGCAGCGAGCCAGGGGGCGTGAGGGGAAACACCATATATTTT.

This chain links TRBV5-6 with TRBJ1-2, with unresolved D. This CDR3 region has 15 residues. Germline assignment: CDR1 SGHDT and CDR2 YYEEEE. The ends were cut back, 4 bases at V and 0 bases at J, with 13 bases in the middle. The DNA for the CDR3 is TGTGCCAGCAGCAACCGACGGGAAGCTAACTATGGCTACACCTTC. This gives the protein CASSNRREANYGYTF.

This clone was recorded a few times. This CDR3 reads CASRREVYQPQHF. The CDR3 nucleotides read TGTGCCAGCAGGCGTGAGGTTTATCAGCCCCAGCATTTT. V and J are TRBV27 and TRBJ1-5; D gene ambiguous. The CDR3 is made up of 13 amino acids. V was cut by 6 bases and J by 5 bases, with 11 bases left in between. CDR1 is MNHEY, CDR2 SMNVEV, per germline (reference sequence).

The chain couples TRBV6-5 to TRBJ1-1; 7 nucleotides align to TRBD1. V was pared by 5 bases and J by 1 base, with 4 bases of the junction left unmatched. Looked up from germline, CDR1 is MNHEY and CDR2 is SVGAGI. The CDR3 has 14 amino acids. The CDR3 region is CASSRDRKNTEAFF. CDR3 sequence (DNA): TGTGCCAGCAGTCGGGACAGAAAGAACACTGAAGCTTTCTTT.

The chain recombines TRBV5-1 with TRBJ1-5, with no clear D. From germline, CDR1 is SGHRS and CDR2 YFSETQ. The ends were cut back, 0 bases at V and 7 bases at J, with 8 bases in the middle. The CDR3 has 13 residues. The chain's CDR3 is CASSLEGGQPQHF. CDR3 coding DNA: TGCGCCAGCAGCTTGGAGGGAGGGCAGCCCCAGCATTTT.